These 15 T cell receptor beta chains were all obtained from the same sample, sequenced in a study of beta chain features in type 1 diabetes. cDNA synthesis used the whole RNA isolate, giving expressed TCRB sequences. Assay used: immunoSEQ multiplex PCR; TCRdb lists only in-frame clones, some missing. The table includes about 250,000 clones, around 14% detected once. The specimen sequenced was naive CD4+ T cells from blood. The receptor source for this set is a woman aged 40-49 years in good health.

This clone was seen a few times. The chain links TRBV5-1 to TRBJ2-2, with 8 bases that match TRBD1. V lost 4 bases, J lost 0 bases, and 5 bases stayed unmatched. Germline V gives CDR1 SGHRS, CDR2 YFSETQ. CDR3 length equals 16 residues. As DNA, the CDR3 is TGCGCCAGCAGCACCGGACAGGGCGCGAACACCGGGGAGCTGTTTTTT. Amino acid sequence: CASSTGQGANTGELFF. Based on the CDR3 plus reference TRBV5-1 and TRBJ2-2, the full variable domain is KAGVTQTPRYLIKTRGQQVTLSCSPISGHRSVSWYQQTPGQGLQFLFEYFSETQRNKGNFPGRFSGRQFSNSRSEMNVSTLELGDSALYLCASSTGQGANTGELFFGEGSRLTVL.

The chain links TRBV5-1 to TRBJ2-5; TRBD2 is a possible D gene (5 bases). The V end was cut by 4 bases, the J end by 3 bases, with 16 bases between. The CDR3 has 15 residues. Germline CDR1 reads SGHRS; CDR2 reads YFSETQ. CDR3 sequence: CASSADGGREETQYF. The CDR3 nucleotides are TGCGCCAGCAGCGCGGACGGTGGGCGGGAAGAGACCCAGTACTTC. The full variable domain, rest sourced from reference TRBV5-1 and TRBJ2-5, is KAGVTQTPRYLIKTRGQQVTLSCSPISGHRSVSWYQQTPGQGLQFLFEYFSETQRNKGNFPGRFSGRQFSNSRSEMNVSTLELGDSALYLCASSADGGREETQYFGPGTRLLVL.

This clone was detected a few times. The chain joins TRBV25-1 to TRBJ2-1, with TRBD2 identical over 8 bases. Germline V gene lookup returns CDR1 MGHDK and CDR2 SYGVNS. J was trimmed by 9 bases and V by 5 bases; bases with no gene match: 18. The CDR3 consists of 17 residues. CDR3 loop: CASSKSVFSGVGFEQFF. CDR3 in DNA: TGTGCCAGCAGTAAATCCGTCTTTAGCGGGGTAGGGTTTGAGCAGTTCTTC.

This clone has a handful of counts. The chain carries TRBV19 and TRBJ1-2; weak D call: TRBD1 (5 bases). Germline V gene lookup returns CDR1 LNHDA and CDR2 SQIVND (reference sequence). This CDR3 region has 14 residues. Trimming cost V 4 bases and J 7 bases, with 16 bases left between them. The CDR3 DNA is TGTGCCAGTAGTAACGGACGTACGGGGGTTGGCTACACCTTC. Its translation is CASSNGRTGVGYTF.

Only a few counts were recorded for this clone. The CDR3 loop reads CASTDRVSNQPQHF. In DNA, the CDR3 is TGTGCCAGCACTGACAGGGTTAGCAATCAGCCCCAGCATTTT. V usage is TRBV6-1 and J usage is TRBJ1-5; 7 nucleotides agree with TRBD1. Germline values: CDR1 MNHNS, CDR2 SASEGT. CDR3 length: 14 amino acids. J lost 0 bases, V lost 7 bases, and 3 bases had no gene match.

In its sample, this clone was seen a few times. V gene TRBV21-1 combines with J gene TRBJ2-2; the table's D gene call, TRBD1, was not cross checked with the DNA. TRBV21-1 is tagged as a pseudogene. This CDR3 comprises 16 residues. DNA for the CDR3: TGTGCCAGCAGCAACCCAGGACAGCAGTATACCGGGGAGCTGTTTTTT. Protein sequence: CASSNPGQQYTGELFF.

CDR3 loop: CATSRVVSGANVLTF. For the CDR3, the DNA is TGTGCCACCAGCAGAGTCGTCTCTGGGGCCAACGTCCTGACTTTC. The chain carries TRBV15 and TRBJ2-6; D is unresolved. The CDR3 consists of 15 residues. Trimming pared 1 base from V and 0 bases from J, leaving 4 bases between. The germline V gene encodes CDR1 LNHNV and CDR2 YYDKDF (reference sequence). The entire variable domain, with the rest obtained from reference TRBV15 and TRBJ2-6, is as follows: DAMVIQNPRYQVTQFGKPVTLSCSQTLNHNVMYWYQQKSSQAPKLLFHYYDKDFNNEADTPDNFQSRRPNTSFCFLDIRSPGLGDTAMYLCATSRVVSGANVLTFGAGSRLTVL.

The chain carries TRBV9 and TRBJ2-7; TRBD2 aligns across 9 bases. The V gene's germline CDR1 is SGDLS and CDR2 YYNGEE. The CDR3 has 16 amino acids. V lost 0 bases and J lost 3; bases outside the gene matches: 7. CDR3 region: CASSVGGLAGLYEQYF. CDR3 nucleotides: TGTGCCAGCAGCGTAGGAGGGCTAGCGGGGCTCTACGAGCAGTACTTC.

The table lists this clone with a few counts. The chain has TRBV7-9 and TRBJ1-1, with a tentative D call TRBD1 (5 bases). V was trimmed by 3 bases and J by 4 bases, leaving 18 bases between them. CDR1 and CDR2 from the germline V gene are SEHNR and FQNEAQ (reference sequence). The length of the CDR3 is 16 residues. The DNA of the CDR3 is TGTGCCAGCAGCTTTGACAGTTTTACCTCCCCCACTGAAGCTTTCTTT. It codes for CASSFDSFTSPTEAFF.

This clone was counted a few times. The chain uses TRBV5-6 and TRBJ1-2; D is uncertain. Germline-derived CDR1 and CDR2 are SGHDT and YYEEEE. The CDR3 length is 15 residues. V lost 1 base to trimming and J lost 7 bases, with 17 bases between them. The CDR3 DNA sequence: TGTGCCAGCAGCTTGCGGTCGGGAAAGGGTAGTGGCTACACCTTC. Amino acids: CASSLRSGKGSGYTF.

This clone was detected a few times. J is TRBJ2-5 and V is TRBV9, with 7 bases that match TRBD1. Per the germline V gene, CDR1 is SGDLS and CDR2 is YYNGEE. The V and J ends lost 3 bases and 7 bases, in that order; junction bases with no gene match: 12. The CDR3 length is 15 residues. As DNA, the CDR3 is TGTGCCAGCAGCGCCGGGACAGAAGCCTTTCGGACCCAGTACTTC. It codes for CASSAGTEAFRTQYF.

J is TRBJ2-7 and V is TRBV11-2, with 7 bases that match TRBD1. J lost 2 bases, V lost 5 bases, and 12 bases had no gene match. Germline V gene data show CDR1 as SGHAT and CDR2 as FQNNGV. The CDR3 covers 16 residues. The CDR3 DNA sequence: TGTGCCAGCAGCCACAACCCGACAGGGTTGCCCTACGAGCAGTACTTC. Translated: CASSHNPTGLPYEQYF.

This chain links TRBV9 with TRBJ1-2; tentatively, D is TRBD1 (5 bases). Per germline, CDR1 SGDLS and CDR2 YYNGEE. The V gene lost 3 bases and the J gene lost 2 bases, with 14 bases spanning the gap. The CDR3 spans 15 residues. This CDR3 reads CASSAPQGTNYGYTF. The CDR3 DNA reads TGTGCCAGCAGCGCCCCCCAGGGTACCAACTATGGCTACACCTTC.

A few counts support this clone. The J gene is TRBJ1-1, the V gene TRBV4-2; 9 bases are a match to TRBD1. CDR1 is LGHNA, CDR2 YNFKEQ, per germline. V lost 6 bases and J lost 1; bases outside the gene matches: 9. This CDR3 region has 16 residues. The CDR3: CASRKTGGAPNTEAFF. The CDR3 DNA sequence: TGTGCCAGCAGAAAAACAGGGGGCGCACCGAACACTGAAGCTTTCTTT.

On this clone: Sequence at one end of the junction differs from germline and may be a read error. The rearrangement joins TRBV6-6 to TRBJ2-7; D unclear. The germline CDR1 and CDR2 sequences are MNHNY and SVGAGI (reference sequence). The CDR3 length is 11 residues. In nucleotides, the CDR3 is TGTGCCAGCAGTTACGGGCAGATTATCCACTTC. It encodes CASSYGQIIHF.